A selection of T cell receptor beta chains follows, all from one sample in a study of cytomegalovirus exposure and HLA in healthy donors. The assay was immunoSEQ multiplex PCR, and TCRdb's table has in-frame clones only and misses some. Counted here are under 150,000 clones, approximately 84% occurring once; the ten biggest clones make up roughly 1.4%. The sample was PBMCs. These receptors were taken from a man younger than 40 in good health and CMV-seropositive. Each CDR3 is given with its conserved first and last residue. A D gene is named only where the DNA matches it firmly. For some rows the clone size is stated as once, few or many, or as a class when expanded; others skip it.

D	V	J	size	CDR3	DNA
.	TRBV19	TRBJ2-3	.	CASSIGTITEDTQYF	TGTGCCAGTAGTATCGGGACAATAACAGAGGATACGCAGTATTTT
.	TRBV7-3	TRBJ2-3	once	CASSLMRGEAQYF	TGTGCCAGCAGCTTAATGCGGGGAGAGGCGCAGTATTTT
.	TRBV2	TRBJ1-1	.	CASPTGQGTEAFF	TGTGCCAGCCCGACAGGCCAGGGCACTGAAGCTTTCTTT
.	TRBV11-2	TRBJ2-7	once	CASSLAQAGGRYEQYF	TGTGCCAGCAGCTTAGCTCAGGCAGGGGGGAGGTACGAGCAGTACTTC
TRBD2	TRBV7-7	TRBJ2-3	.	CASSLAVTRRTRLAVSTDTQYF	TGTGCTAGCAGCTTAGCGGTAACGCGCCGTACAAGACTAGCGGTGAGCACAGATACGCAGTATTTT
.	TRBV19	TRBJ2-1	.	CASSPDYFDEQFF	TGTGCCAGTAGCCCGGACTATTTCGATGAGCAGTTCTTC
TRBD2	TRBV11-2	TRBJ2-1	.	CASSSTTSFNEQFF	TGTGCCAGCAGCTCAACGACTAGCTTCAATGAGCAGTTCTTC
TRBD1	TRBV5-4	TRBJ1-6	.	CASRSGGGASNSPLHF	TGTGCCAGCAGATCTGGAGGGGGCGCTTCTAATTCACCCCTCCACTTT
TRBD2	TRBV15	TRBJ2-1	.	CATSRDSGLAGELNEQFF	TGTGCCACCAGCAGAGATTCCGGGCTAGCGGGAGAGTTAAATGAGCAGTTCTTC
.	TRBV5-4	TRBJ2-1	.	CASSLEGVPSYNEQFF	TGTGCCAGCAGCTTGGAAGGGGTCCCCTCCTACAATGAGCAGTTCTTC
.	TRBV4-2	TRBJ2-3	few	CASSLVEDTQYF	TGTGCCAGCAGTCTCGTTGAGGATACGCAGTATTTT
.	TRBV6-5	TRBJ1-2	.	CASSTGYGYTF	TGTGCCAGCAGTACAGGGTATGGCTACACCTTC
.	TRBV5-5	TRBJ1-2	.	CASSPGTSHGYTF	TGTGCCAGCAGCCCTGGGACATCCCATGGCTACACCTTC
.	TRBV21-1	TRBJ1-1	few	CARIFGGRMNTEAFF	TGTGCCAGAATTTTTGGGGGGAGGATGAACACTGAAGCTTTCTTT
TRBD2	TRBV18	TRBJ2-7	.	CASSHSLVLAGGSYEQYF	TGTGCCAGCTCGCACAGCCTAGTTCTAGCGGGAGGTTCCTACGAGCAGTACTTC
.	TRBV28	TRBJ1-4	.	CASSSPRSATNEKLFF	TGTGCCAGCAGTTCCCCCCGCTCAGCAACTAATGAAAAACTGTTTTTT
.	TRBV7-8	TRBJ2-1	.	CASSLAQAASYNEQFF	TGTGCCAGCAGCTTAGCGCAAGCGGCCTCCTACAATGAGCAGTTCTTC
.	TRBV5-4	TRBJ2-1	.	CASSPTGPSSYNEQFF	TGTGCCAGCAGCCCAACAGGGCCTAGCTCCTACAATGAGCAGTTCTTC
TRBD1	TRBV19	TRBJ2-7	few	CASSRQGANEQYF	TGTGCCAGTAGTAGACAGGGGGCGAACGAGCAGTACTTC
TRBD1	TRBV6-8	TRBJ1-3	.	CASTIRTGGFSGNTIYF	TGTGCCAGCACTATTCGGACAGGGGGATTCTCTGGAAACACCATATATTTT
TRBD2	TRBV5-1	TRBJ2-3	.	CASSLDSGRPVDTQYF	TGCGCCAGCAGCTTGGATAGCGGGCGGCCGGTGGATACGCAGTATTTT
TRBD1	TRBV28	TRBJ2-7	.	CASSSNRGSSYEQYF	TGTGCCAGCAGTTCTAACAGGGGTAGCTCCTACGAGCAGTACTTC
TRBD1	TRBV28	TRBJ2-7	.	CASRSFGTGNGYEQYF	TGTGCCAGCAGATCCTTCGGGACAGGTAATGGCTACGAGCAGTACTTC
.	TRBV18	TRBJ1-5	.	CASSPAEGVSNQPQHF	TGTGCCAGCTCACCAGCGGAGGGTGTAAGCAATCAGCCCCAGCATTTT
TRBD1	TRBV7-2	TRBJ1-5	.	CASSPGQAQPQHF	TGTGCCAGCAGTCCGGGACAGGCACAGCCCCAGCATTTT
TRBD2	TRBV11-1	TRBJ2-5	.	CASSTRLAGDQETQYF	TGTGCCAGCAGCACCCGACTAGCGGGGGACCAAGAGACCCAGTACTTC
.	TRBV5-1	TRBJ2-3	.	CASSLGQSTHSSTDTQYF	TGCGCCAGCAGCTTGGGACAGAGCACCCACTCTAGCACAGATACGCAGTATTTT
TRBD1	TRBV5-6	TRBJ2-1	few	CASSLTDRGYNEQFF	TGTGCCAGCAGCTTGACGGACAGGGGGTACAATGAGCAGTTCTTC
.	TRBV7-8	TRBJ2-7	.	CASSLDRTNEQYF	TGTGCCAGCAGCTTAGATAGAACGAACGAGCAGTACTTC
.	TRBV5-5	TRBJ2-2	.	CASSLARTARTGELFF	TGTGCCAGCAGCTTGGCACGGACAGCTAGAACCGGGGAGCTGTTTTTT
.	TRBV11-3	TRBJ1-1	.	CASSLIPGARTEAFF	TGTGCCAGCAGCTTAATCCCAGGGGCGCGGACTGAAGCTTTCTTT
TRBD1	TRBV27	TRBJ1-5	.	CASSSRMDRVAVRNQPQHF	TGTGCCAGCAGTTCCCGGATGGACAGGGTGGCGGTTCGCAATCAGCCCCAGCATTTT
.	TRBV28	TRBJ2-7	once	CASRSSGVLSYEQYF	TGTGCCAGCAGGTCGAGTGGTGTACTCTCCTACGAGCAGTACTTC
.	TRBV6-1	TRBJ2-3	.	CASRSSGSTDTQYF	TGTGCCAGCAGGTCCAGTGGCTCCACAGATACGCAGTATTTT
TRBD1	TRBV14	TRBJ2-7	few	CASSQGQGVWYEQYF	TGTGCCAGCAGCCAGGGACAGGGGGTCTGGTACGAGCAGTACTTC
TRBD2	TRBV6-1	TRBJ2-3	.	CASSEPGLAAQYF	TGTGCCAGCAGTGAACCGGGTCTAGCGGCGCAGTATTTT
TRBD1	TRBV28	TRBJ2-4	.	CASSLWVRGPAKNIQYF	TGTGCCAGCAGTTTATGGGTAAGGGGGCCGGCCAAAAACATTCAGTACTTC
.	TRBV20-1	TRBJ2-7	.	CSAPAQAEQYF	TGCAGTGCACCGGCGCAGGCCGAGCAGTACTTC
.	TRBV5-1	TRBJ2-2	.	CASSSTANTGELFF	TGCGCCAGCAGCTCGACAGCTAACACCGGGGAGCTGTTTTTT
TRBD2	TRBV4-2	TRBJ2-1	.	CASSQDGSGRYNEQFF	TGTGCCAGCAGCCAAGATGGGAGCGGGAGGTACAATGAGCAGTTCTTC
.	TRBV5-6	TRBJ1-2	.	CASSAGEGGYTF	TGTGCCAGCAGCGCAGGGGAGGGTGGCTACACCTTC
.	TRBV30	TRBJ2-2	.	CAWSDGGTTGELFF	TGTGCCTGGAGTGATGGGGGCACGACCGGGGAGCTGTTTTTT
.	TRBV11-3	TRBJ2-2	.	CASSLSPDTGELFF	TGTGCCAGCAGCTTATCCCCTGACACCGGGGAGCTGTTTTTT
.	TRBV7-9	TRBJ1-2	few	CASSPGGQYGYTF	TGTGCCAGCAGCCCGGGGGGGCAGTATGGCTACACCTTC
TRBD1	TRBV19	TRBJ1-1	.	CASSTRTGPGGTEAFF	TGTGCCAGTAGCACTCGGACAGGGCCAGGGGGCACTGAAGCTTTCTTT
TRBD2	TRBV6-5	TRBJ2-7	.	CASSYGLAGPYEQYF	TGTGCCAGCAGTTACGGGCTAGCGGGTCCCTACGAGCAGTACTTC
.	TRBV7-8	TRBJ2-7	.	CASSSTSYEQYF	TGTGCCAGCAGCTCTACCTCCTACGAGCAGTACTTC
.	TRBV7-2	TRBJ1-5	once	CASSFSVSNQPQHF	TGTGCCAGCAGCTTTTCAGTTAGCAATCAGCCCCAGCATTTT
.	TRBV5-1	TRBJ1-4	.	CASSPGRANEKLFF	TGCGCCAGCAGCCCCGGCAGGGCGAATGAAAAACTGTTTTTT
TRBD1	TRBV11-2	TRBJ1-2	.	CASGGQGLSYTF	TGTGCCAGCGGGGGACAGGGGCTTAGCTACACCTTC
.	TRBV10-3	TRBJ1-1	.	CASRDYMNTEAFF	TGTGCCAGTCGAGACTACATGAACACTGAAGCTTTCTTT
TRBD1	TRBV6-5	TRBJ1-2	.	CASSYTNRGDYGYTF	TGTGCCAGCAGTTACACCAACAGGGGCGACTATGGCTACACCTTC
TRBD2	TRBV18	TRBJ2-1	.	CASRPGLADEQFF	TGTGCCAGCCGACCGGGACTAGCGGATGAGCAGTTCTTC
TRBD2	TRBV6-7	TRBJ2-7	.	CASTPRSGRNEQYF	TGTGCCAGCACCCCTAGGAGCGGGAGGAACGAGCAGTACTTC
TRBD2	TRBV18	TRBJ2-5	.	CASSPGTSGPETQYF	TGTGCCAGCTCCCCCGGGACTAGTGGGCCGGAGACCCAGTACTTC
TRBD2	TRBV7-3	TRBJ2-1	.	CASSPGLAIYNEQFF	TGTGCCAGCAGCCCGGGACTAGCGATCTACAATGAGCAGTTCTTC